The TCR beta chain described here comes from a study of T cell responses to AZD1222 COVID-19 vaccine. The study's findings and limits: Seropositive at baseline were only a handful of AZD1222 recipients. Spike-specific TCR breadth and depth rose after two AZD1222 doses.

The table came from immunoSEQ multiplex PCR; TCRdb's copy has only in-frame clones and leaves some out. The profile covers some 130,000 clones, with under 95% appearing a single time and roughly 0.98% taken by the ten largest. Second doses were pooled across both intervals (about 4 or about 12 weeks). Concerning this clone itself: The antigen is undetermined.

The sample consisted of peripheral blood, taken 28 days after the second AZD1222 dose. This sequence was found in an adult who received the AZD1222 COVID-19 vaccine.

The CDR3 loop reads CASGLAPDRDPYF. The CDR3 bases are TGTGCTAGTGGTTTGGCCCCAGACAGGGATCCGTACTTC. The genes are TRBV12-5 and TRBJ2-7, with 7 bases lining up with TRBD1. The CDR3 is 13 amino acids. Germline-derived CDR1 and CDR2 are LGHNT and FRNRAP. The junction had 9 bases not matched to a gene; V was cut back by 1 base and J by 12 bases.